This TCR beta chain was sequenced for a study of blood T cell repertoires in COVID-19. Overall study context: The United States, Italy and Spain supplied acute and convalescent COVID-19 samples.

Here immunoSEQ multiplex PCR was the method, and the copy in TCRdb shows in-frame clones only, minus some. The table has 300,000 to 350,000 clones, approximately 88% seen once. Trimming at V came to 4 bases and at J to 2 bases, leaving 5 bases not matched to a gene. Germline V gene sequence: CDR1 SGHRS, CDR2 YFSETQ. The CDR3 covers 15 residues. The chain joins TRBV5-1 to TRBJ1-2, with 10 bases lining up with TRBD1. This TCR was sampled from a woman in her twenties or thirties with COVID-19, enrolled during active disease. The sequenced material came from peripheral blood. This CDR3 is CASSPGDRGNYGYTF. As DNA, the CDR3 is TGCGCCAGCAGCCCTGGGGACAGGGGCAACTATGGCTACACCTTC.